The TCR beta chain described here comes from a study of cytomegalovirus exposure and HLA in healthy donors. Across the whole study: In an earlier analysis, 90 million to 120 million unique TCR beta sequences were found from 150 million to 200 million T cells.

This clone was counted between two and nine times. What it binds is unknown. Both 60 Vbeta primers and 13 Jbeta primers went into the PCR. Assay: immunoSEQ multiplex PCR; the TCRdb copy retains only in-frame clones and omits some. The sample shows 140,000 to 150,000 clones, 8.5% to 10% of them seen only once. The study's findings and limits: Sequencing likely generated an artifact that appeared as a cluster of highly shared sequence variants. Later examination showed HLA-associated TCR beta chains had greater clonal expansion than equally common others.

The germline gives CDR1 LNHDA, CDR2 SQIVND (reference sequence). This CDR3 spans 14 amino acids. Between the trimmed V and J ends, which lost 6 bases and 8 bases, there was a span of 16 bases. The gene calls are TRBV19 and TRBJ1-4; TRBD1 is a possible D gene (5 bases). Sequencing was done on a sample of PBMCs. The source of this sequence is a man aged 45-65 years in good health and CMV-seronegative. The CDR3 region has the DNA TGTGCCAGTAGCCCGGGAGGGGCGGGGGAAAAACTGTTTTTT. This sequence encodes CASSPGGAGEKLFF.